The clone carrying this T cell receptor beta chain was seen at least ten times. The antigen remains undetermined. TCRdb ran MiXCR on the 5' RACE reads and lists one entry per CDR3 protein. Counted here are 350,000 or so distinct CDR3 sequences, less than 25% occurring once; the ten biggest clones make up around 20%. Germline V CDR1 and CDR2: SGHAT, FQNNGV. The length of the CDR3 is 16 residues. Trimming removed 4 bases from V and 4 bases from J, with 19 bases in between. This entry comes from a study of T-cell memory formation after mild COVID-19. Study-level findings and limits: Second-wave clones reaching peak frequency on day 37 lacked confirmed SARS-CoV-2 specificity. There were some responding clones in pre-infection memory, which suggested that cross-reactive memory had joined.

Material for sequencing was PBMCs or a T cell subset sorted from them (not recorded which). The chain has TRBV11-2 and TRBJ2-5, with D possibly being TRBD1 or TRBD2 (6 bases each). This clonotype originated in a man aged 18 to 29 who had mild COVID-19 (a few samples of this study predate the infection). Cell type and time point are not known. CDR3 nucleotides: TGTGCCAGCAGCTCCCCCTGGGCGGGACACGTAGAGACCCAGTACTTC. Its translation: CASSSPWAGHVETQYF.